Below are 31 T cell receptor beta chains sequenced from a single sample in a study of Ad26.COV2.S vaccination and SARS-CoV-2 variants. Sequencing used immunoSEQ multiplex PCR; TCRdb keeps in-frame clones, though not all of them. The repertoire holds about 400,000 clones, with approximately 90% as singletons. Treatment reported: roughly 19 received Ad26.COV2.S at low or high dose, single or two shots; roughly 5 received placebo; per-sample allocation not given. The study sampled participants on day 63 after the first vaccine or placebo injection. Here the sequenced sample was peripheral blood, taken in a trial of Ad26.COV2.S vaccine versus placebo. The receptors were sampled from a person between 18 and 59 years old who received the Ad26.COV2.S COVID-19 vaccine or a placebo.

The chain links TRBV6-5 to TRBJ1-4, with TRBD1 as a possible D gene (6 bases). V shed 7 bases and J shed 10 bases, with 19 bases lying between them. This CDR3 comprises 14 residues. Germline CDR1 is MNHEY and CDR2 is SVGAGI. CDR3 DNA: TGTGCCAGCACCCAGGGCGGACAGTCCGGAAAACTGTTTTTT. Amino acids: CASTQGGQSGKLFF.

CDR3 in amino acids: CASSSASGINEQFF. As DNA, the CDR3 is TGTGCCAGCAGTTCGGCTAGCGGGATTAATGAGCAGTTCTTC. The chain is built from TRBV28 and TRBJ2-1; the match to TRBD2 covers 9 bases. CDR3 length equals 14 residues. Trimming took 4 bases from V and 7 from J; bases not matched to a gene: 5. CDR1 is MDHEN, CDR2 SYDVKM, per germline.

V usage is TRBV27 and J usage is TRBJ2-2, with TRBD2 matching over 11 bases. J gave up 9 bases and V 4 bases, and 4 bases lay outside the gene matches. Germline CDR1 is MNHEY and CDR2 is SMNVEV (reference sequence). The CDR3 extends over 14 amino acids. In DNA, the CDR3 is TGTGCCAGCAGTTCGACTAGCGGGAATCGGGAGCTGTTTTTT. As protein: CASSSTSGNRELFF.

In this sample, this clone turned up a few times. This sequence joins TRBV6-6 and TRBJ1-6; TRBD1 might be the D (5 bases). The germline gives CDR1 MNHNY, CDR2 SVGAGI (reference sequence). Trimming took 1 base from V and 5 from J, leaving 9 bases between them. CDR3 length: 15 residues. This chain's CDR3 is CASSYLGADNSPLHF. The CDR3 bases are TGTGCCAGCAGTTACTTAGGGGCGGATAATTCACCCCTCCACTTT.

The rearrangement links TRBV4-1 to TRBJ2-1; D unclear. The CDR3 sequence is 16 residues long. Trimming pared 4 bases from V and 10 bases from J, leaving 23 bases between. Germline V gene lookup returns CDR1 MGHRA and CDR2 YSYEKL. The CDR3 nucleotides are TGCGCCAGCAGCCGGTGGTTCCACGTGCCAGGCTACGAGCAGTTCTTC. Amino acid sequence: CASSRWFHVPGYEQFF.

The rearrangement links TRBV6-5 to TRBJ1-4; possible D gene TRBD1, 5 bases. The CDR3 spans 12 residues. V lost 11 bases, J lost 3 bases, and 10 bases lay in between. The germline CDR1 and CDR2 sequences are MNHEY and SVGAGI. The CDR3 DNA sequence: TGTGCCGGCTTGGGGCCTAATGAAAAACTGTTTTTT. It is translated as CAGLGPNEKLFF.

In DNA, the CDR3 is TGTGCCAGCAGTTGGCAGGGAGGACAGCCCCAGCATTTT. It translates to CASSWQGGQPQHF. The chain employs TRBV6-5 and TRBJ1-5; D might be TRBD1 (5 bases). There are 13 residues in the CDR3. V was clipped by 4 bases and J by 7 bases, with 11 bases between them. Looked up from germline, CDR1 is MNHEY and CDR2 is SVGAGI.

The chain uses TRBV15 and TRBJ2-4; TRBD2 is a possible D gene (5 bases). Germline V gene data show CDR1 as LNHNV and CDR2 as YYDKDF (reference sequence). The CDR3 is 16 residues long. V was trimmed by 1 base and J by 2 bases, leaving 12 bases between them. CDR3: CATSRALRGTKNIQYF. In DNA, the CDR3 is TGTGCCACCAGCAGAGCTTTGAGAGGGACCAAAAACATTCAGTACTTC.

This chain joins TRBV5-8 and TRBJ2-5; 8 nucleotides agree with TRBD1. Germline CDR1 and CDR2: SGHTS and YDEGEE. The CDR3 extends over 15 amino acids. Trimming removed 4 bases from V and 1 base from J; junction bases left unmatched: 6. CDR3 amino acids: CASSTGTGVQETQYF. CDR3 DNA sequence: TGTGCCAGCAGCACCGGGACAGGCGTCCAAGAGACCCAGTACTTC.

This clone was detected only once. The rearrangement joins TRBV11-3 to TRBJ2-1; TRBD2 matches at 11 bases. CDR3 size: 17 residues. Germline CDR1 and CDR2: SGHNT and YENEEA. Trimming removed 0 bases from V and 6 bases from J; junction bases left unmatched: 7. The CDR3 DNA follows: TGTGCCAGCAGCTTAGAAACTAGCGGGAGTATTTTCAATGAGCAGTTCTTC. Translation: CASSLETSGSIFNEQFF.

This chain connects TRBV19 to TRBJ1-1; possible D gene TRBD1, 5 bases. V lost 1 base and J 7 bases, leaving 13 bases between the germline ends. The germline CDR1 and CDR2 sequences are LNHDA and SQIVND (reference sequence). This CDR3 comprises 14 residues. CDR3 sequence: CASSIGSGAREAFF. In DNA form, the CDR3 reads TGTGCCAGTAGTATAGGTAGTGGGGCGCGTGAAGCTTTCTTT.

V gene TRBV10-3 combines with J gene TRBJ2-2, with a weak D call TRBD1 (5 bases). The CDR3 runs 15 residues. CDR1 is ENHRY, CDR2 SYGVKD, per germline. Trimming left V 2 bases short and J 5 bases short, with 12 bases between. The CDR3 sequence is CAISETRPGTGELFF. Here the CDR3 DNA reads TGTGCCATCAGTGAGACCAGGCCAGGGACCGGGGAGCTGTTTTTT.

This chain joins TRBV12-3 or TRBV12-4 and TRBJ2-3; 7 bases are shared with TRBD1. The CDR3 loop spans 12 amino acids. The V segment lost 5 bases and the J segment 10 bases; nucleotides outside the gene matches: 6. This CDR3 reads CASSDPGQPQYF. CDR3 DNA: TGTGCCAGCAGTGACCCGGGACAGCCGCAGTATTTT.

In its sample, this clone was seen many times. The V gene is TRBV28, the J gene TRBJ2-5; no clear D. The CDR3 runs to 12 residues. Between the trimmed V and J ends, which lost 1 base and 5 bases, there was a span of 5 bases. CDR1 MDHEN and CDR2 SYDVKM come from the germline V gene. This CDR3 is CASSLYRETQYF. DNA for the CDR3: TGTGCCAGCAGTTTATACCGGGAGACCCAGTACTTC.

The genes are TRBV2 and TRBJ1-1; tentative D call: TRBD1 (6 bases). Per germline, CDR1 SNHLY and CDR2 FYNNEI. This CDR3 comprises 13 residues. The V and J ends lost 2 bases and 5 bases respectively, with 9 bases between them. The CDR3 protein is CASSEWGRTEAFF. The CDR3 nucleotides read TGTGCCAGCAGTGAATGGGGGCGGACTGAAGCTTTCTTT.

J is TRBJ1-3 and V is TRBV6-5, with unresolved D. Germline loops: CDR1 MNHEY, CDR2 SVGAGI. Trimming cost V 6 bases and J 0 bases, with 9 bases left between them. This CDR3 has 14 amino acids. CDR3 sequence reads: CASRTDGSGNTIYF. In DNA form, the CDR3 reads TGTGCCAGCAGAACCGACGGCTCTGGAAACACCATATATTTT.

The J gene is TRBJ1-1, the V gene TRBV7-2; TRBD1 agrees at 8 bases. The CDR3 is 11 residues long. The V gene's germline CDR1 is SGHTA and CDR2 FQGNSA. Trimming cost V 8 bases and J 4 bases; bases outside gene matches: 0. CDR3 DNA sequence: TGTGCCAGCGGACAGGGCACTGAAGCTTTCTTT. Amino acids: CASGQGTEAFF.

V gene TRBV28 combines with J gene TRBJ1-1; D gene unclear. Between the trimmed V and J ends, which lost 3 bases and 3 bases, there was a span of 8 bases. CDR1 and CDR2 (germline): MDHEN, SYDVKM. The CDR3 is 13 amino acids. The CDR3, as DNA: TGTGCCAGCAGTTTTATGGGGTACACTGAAGCTTTCTTT. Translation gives CASSFMGYTEAFF.

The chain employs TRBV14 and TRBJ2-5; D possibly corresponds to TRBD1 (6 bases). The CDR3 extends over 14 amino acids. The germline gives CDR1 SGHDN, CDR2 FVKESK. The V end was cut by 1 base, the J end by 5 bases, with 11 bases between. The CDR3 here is CASSQVQGHETQYF. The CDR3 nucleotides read TGTGCCAGCAGCCAAGTCCAGGGGCATGAGACCCAGTACTTC.

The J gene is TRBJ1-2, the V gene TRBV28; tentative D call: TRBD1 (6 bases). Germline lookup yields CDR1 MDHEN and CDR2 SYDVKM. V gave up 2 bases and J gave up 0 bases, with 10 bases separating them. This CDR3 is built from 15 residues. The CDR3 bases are TGTGCCAGCAGTTTAAGGGGGATAGCTAACTATGGCTACACCTTC. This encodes CASSLRGIANYGYTF.

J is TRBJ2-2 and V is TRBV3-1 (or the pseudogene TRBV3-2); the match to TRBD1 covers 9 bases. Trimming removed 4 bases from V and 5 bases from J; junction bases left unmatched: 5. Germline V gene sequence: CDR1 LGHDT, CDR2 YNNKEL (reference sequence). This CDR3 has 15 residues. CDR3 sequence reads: CASSPRDRVTGELFF. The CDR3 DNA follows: TGTGCCAGCAGCCCCCGGGACAGGGTGACCGGGGAGCTGTTTTTT.

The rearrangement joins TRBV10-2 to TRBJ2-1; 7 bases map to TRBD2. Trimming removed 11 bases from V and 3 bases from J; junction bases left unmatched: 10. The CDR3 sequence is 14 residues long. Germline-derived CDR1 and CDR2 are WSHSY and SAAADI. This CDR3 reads CALRAGGGYNEQFF. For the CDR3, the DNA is TGCGCCCTGAGGGCGGGCGGGGGCTACAATGAGCAGTTCTTC.

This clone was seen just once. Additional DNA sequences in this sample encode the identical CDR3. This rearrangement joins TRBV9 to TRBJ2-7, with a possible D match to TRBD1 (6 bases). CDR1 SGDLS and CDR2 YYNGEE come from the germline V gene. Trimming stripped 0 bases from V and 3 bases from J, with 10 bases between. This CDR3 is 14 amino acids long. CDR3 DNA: TGTGCCAGCAGCGTAGCTGGGGGCGGCTACGAGCAGTACTTC. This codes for CASSVAGGGYEQYF.

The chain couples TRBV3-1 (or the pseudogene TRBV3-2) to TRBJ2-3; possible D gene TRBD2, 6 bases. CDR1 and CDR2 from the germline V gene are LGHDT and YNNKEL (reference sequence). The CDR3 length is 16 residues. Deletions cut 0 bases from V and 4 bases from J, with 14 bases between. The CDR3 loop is CASSQDWTTTADTQYF. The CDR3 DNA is TGTGCCAGCAGCCAAGACTGGACTACTACCGCAGATACGCAGTATTTT.

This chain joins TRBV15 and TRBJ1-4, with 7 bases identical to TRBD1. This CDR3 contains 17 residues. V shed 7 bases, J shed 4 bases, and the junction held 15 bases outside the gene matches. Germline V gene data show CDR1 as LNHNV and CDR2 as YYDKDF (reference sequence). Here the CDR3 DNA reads TGTGCCACCAAGGATGGGGAAAGACAGGGCGTTAATGAAAAACTGTTTTTT. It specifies CATKDGERQGVNEKLFF.

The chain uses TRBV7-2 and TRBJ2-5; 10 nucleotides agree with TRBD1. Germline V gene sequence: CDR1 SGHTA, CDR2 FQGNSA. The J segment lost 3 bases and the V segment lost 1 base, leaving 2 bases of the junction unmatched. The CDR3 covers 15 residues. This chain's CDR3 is CASSLGQGAKETQYF. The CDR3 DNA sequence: TGTGCCAGCAGCTTAGGACAGGGGGCAAAAGAGACCCAGTACTTC.

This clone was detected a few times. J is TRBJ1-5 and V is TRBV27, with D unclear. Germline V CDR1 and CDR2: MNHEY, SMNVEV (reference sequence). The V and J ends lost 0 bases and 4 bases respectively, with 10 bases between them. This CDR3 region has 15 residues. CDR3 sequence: CASSLSIGANQPQHF. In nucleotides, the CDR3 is TGTGCCAGCAGTTTATCGATCGGTGCGAATCAGCCCCAGCATTTT.

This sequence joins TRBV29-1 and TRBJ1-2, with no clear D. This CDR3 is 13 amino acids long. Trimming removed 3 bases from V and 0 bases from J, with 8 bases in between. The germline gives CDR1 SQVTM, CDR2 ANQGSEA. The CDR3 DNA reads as TGCAGCGTTGATCGGTCCACTAACTATGGCTACACCTTC. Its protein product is CSVDRSTNYGYTF.

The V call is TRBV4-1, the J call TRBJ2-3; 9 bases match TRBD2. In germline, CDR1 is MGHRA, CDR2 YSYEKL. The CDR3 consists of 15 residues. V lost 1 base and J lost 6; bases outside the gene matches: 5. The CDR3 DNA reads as TGCGCCAGCAGCCAAGGGACTAGCGAGAGGGATACGCAGTATTTT. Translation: CASSQGTSERDTQYF.

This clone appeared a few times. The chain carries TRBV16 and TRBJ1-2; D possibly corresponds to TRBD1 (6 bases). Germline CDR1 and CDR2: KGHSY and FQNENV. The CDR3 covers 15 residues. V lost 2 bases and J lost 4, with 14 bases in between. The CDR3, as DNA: TGTGCCAGCAGCCAAACTACCGGGACAACCTATGGCTACACCTTC. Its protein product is CASSQTTGTTYGYTF. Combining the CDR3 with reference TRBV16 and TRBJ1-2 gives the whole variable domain GEEVAQTPKHLVRGEGQKAKLYCAPIKGHSYVFWYQQVLKNEFKFLISFQNENVFDETGMPKERFSAKCLPNSPCSLEIQATKLEDSAVYFCASSQTTGTTYGYTFGSGTRLTVV.

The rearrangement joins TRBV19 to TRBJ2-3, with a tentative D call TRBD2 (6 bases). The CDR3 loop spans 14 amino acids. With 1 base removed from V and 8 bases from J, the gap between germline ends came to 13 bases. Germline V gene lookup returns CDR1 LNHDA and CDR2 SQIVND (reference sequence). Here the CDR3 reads CASSIVDYQGTQYF. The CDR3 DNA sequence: TGTGCCAGTAGTATAGTGGACTACCAGGGTACGCAGTATTTT.